The 3 T cell receptor beta chains below were found in one sample sequenced in a study of blood T cell repertoires in COVID-19. TCRdb's table, derived via immunoSEQ multiplex PCR, lists solely in-frame clones and lacks some. This sample carries about 240,000 clones, roughly four fifths of them seen once, and the ten largest clones take roughly 1.9%. Sequencing input: peripheral blood. These receptors were collected from a man aged 25 to 40 who had recovered from COVID-19.

This chain joins TRBV7-6 and TRBJ1-6, with D possibly matching TRBD1 (5 bases). Trimming shortened V by 1 base and J by 10 bases, and 17 bases separated the two germline ends. This CDR3 is 16 amino acids long. Germline V gives CDR1 SGHVS, CDR2 FNYEAQ. The CDR3 DNA reads as TGTGCCAGCAGCTTAGACTCCTTCAGGGTAGGGTCACCCCTCCACTTT. Translated: CASSLDSFRVGSPLHF.

The chain recombines TRBV7-9 with TRBJ1-6; D call uncertain. The CDR3 contains 13 residues. From germline, CDR1 is SEHNR and CDR2 FQNEAQ (reference sequence). V lost 1 base and J lost 7, with 5 bases in between. The CDR3 DNA reads as TGTGCCAGCAGCTTAGGAGGAAATTCACCCCTCCACTTT. Translated: CASSLGGNSPLHF.

The chain links TRBV5-8 to TRBJ2-4; D might be TRBD1 (5 bases). Per germline, CDR1 SGHTS and CDR2 YDEGEE. Trimming shortened V by 4 bases and J by 1 base, and 15 bases separated the two germline ends. This CDR3 has 16 amino acids. The CDR3 DNA sequence: TGTGCCAGCAGCCTAGACAGTAGGAAGGCCAAAAACATTCAGTACTTC. This translates into CASSLDSRKAKNIQYF.